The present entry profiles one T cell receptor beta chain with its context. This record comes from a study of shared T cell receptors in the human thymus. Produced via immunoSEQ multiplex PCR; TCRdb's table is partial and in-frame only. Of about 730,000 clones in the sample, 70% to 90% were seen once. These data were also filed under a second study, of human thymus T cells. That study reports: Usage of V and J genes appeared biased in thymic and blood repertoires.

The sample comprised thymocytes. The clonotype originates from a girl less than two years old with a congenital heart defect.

The CDR3 DNA sequence: TGTGCCAGCAGTCTTTTGGGGCAGGGGCCCCAGCCCCAGCATTTT. Translation gives CASSLLGQGPQPQHF. The chain carries TRBV11-2 and TRBJ1-5, with TRBD1 as a possible D gene (6 bases). V was shortened by 6 bases and J by 7 bases, with 19 bases between the two germline ends. Germline V gene lookup returns CDR1 SGHAT and CDR2 FQNNGV. The length of the CDR3 is 15 residues.